Listed below are T cell receptor beta chains from one sample, sequenced in a study of PD-1 blockade in classical Hodgkin lymphoma. Generated by immunoSEQ multiplex PCR, the TCRdb table keeps only in-frame clones and is missing some. Of under 60,000 clones listed, about three quarters are singletons. This material consisted of peripheral blood mononuclear cells (PBMCs), taken at baseline. The receptors shown here come from a human donor with classical Hodgkin lymphoma. Each CDR3 is given with its conserved first and last residue. The D gene is left open where the match is weak. Clone size is shown for a subset of rows, as once, few, many or a class of expanded clone.

cdr3_nt cdr3_aa j_call clone_size d_call v_call cdr3_length
TGCGCCAGCAGTCCCGGACTAGCAGTTAATGAGCAGTTCTTC CASSPGLAVNEQFF TRBJ2-1 - TRBD2 TRBV10-1 14
TGTGCCAGCAGTGAGGGGACAGGTTTTGAAGCTTTCTTT CASSEGTGFEAFF TRBJ1-1 few TRBD1 TRBV2 13
TGTGCCAGCTCACTTAGTAGGGACGAAGCTTTCTTT CASSLSRDEAFF TRBJ1-1 - - TRBV18 12
TGTGCCAGCAGTTTCGGACATCCTACTGGGGGAGCTTTCTTT CASSFGHPTGGAFF TRBJ1-1 - - TRBV6-5 14
TGTGCCAGCTCACCACCGACGGCCAACTATGGCTACACCTTC CASSPPTANYGYTF TRBJ1-2 - - TRBV18 14
TGCGCCAGCAGCTCATGGGACAGGGCTCGGGGGGACGAGCAGTACTTC CASSSWDRARGDEQYF TRBJ2-7 - TRBD1 TRBV5-1 16
TGTGCCAGCAGCGTATCGGCCGGGGGCGGCTATGGCTACACCTTC CASSVSAGGGYGYTF TRBJ1-2 - - TRBV9 15
TGTGCCAGCAGTTCCGCCGGGACAGAAGCTTTCTTT CASSSAGTEAFF TRBJ1-1 few - TRBV6-5 12
TGTGCCAGCAGCGCCCCCCAAGAGACCCAGTACTTC CASSAPQETQYF TRBJ2-5 - - TRBV2 12
TGTGCCAGCAGCTTCTATAGCGGCGCCTACGAGCAGTACTTC CASSFYSGAYEQYF TRBJ2-7 - - TRBV11-3 14
TGTGCCAGCAGCCCCGAGCCGACTGGAAACACCATATATTTT CASSPEPTGNTIYF TRBJ1-3 few - TRBV7-3 14
TGCGCCAGCAGCCCAGGACCAGCTGGACCCTACAATGAGCAGTTCTTC CASSPGPAGPYNEQFF TRBJ2-1 - - TRBV4-1 16
TGTGCCAGCAGCTTAGGACAGGAATTGGGAAAACTGTTTTTT CASSLGQELGKLFF TRBJ1-4 - - TRBV7-9 14
TGTGCCAGCAGCGTAGGGGAGGGGGCAACTAATGAAAAACTGTTTTTT CASSVGEGATNEKLFF TRBJ1-4 few - TRBV9 16
TGTGCCAGCAGCTTAGACAGCCTAGGGGTCTATGGCTACACCTTC CASSLDSLGVYGYTF TRBJ1-2 - - TRBV7-6 15
TGCGCCAGCAGTGAGTCGCCGGGGAATGAAAAACTGTTTTTT CASSESPGNEKLFF TRBJ1-4 medium-sized - TRBV10-1 14
TGTGCCAGCAGCTTACGCCCCGGGGGGAGCGGGGGGAGAGATACGCAGTATTTT CASSLRPGGSGGRDTQYF TRBJ2-3 - TRBD2 TRBV7-6 18
TGTGCCTGGAGTAAGGCGCGGATCGGCTATGGCTACACCTTC CAWSKARIGYGYTF TRBJ1-2 - - TRBV30 14
TGCGCCAGCCGCGACCTACCGGGAGGCTACACCTTC CASRDLPGGYTF TRBJ1-2 - - TRBV5-1 12
TGTGCCAGTAGTATCGTAGGGTCCGGCGAGCAGTACTTC CASSIVGSGEQYF TRBJ2-7 - - TRBV19 13
TGTGCCAGCAGCAAAAGGGGGACGGGTAAGCCCCAGCATTTT CASSKRGTGKPQHF TRBJ1-5 - - TRBV21-1 14
TGCGCCAGCAGCTCCGGCGACAGCACTGAAGCTTTCTTT CASSSGDSTEAFF TRBJ1-1 - - TRBV5-1 13
TGTGCCAGCAGTGAATCAGAGGGGGGGGTACGGGAGACCCAGTACTTC CASSESEGGVRETQYF TRBJ2-5 - - TRBV6-1 16
TGTGCCAGCAGCCCCCTTACGGGCGGGACATACAATGAGCAGTTCTTC CASSPLTGGTYNEQFF TRBJ2-1 - - TRBV7-8 16
TGTGCCAGCAGCGTAGACAGTTACACCGGGGAGCTGTTTTTT CASSVDSYTGELFF TRBJ2-2 - - TRBV9 14
TGTGCCAGTAGTATGTCGGGGGCCGGGGTTGAAGGAACCCAGTACTTC CASSMSGAGVEGTQYF TRBJ2-5 - - TRBV19 16
TGCGCCAGCAGCTCACAGGGGGCAGGCACCGGGGAGCTGTTTTTT CASSSQGAGTGELFF TRBJ2-2 - TRBD1 TRBV5-1 15
TGTGCCAGCAGCCCCCGGAGAACCGGGGAGCTGTTTTTT CASSPRRTGELFF TRBJ2-2 - - TRBV6-5 13
TGCGCCAGCAGCCAAGAAGGGACAGTAAATTCACCCCTCCACTTT CASSQEGTVNSPLHF TRBJ1-6 - TRBD1 TRBV4-1 15
TGTGCCAGCAGGTCGGACAGACTCACTGAAGCTTTCTTT CASRSDRLTEAFF TRBJ1-1 - - TRBV2 13
TGTGCCAGCAGTCGGACTAGCGGGGATTCGGTTGGGCAGTACTTC CASSRTSGDSVGQYF TRBJ2-7 - TRBD2 TRBV6-1 15
TGCGCCAGCAGCTTGTATTGGGCGGAAGATACGCAGTATTTT CASSLYWAEDTQYF TRBJ2-3 - - TRBV5-1 14
TGTGCCAGCAGCTCGCACCTTACAGGGGAGTATGGCTACACCTTC CASSSHLTGEYGYTF TRBJ1-2 - TRBD1 TRBV5-5 15
TGTGCCTGGAGTGTGGGAGGACAGGGATACTCACCCCTCCACTTT CAWSVGGQGYSPLHF TRBJ1-6 - TRBD1 TRBV30 15
TGTGCCAGCAGCCGAGAAGGGGGGGCGAGCTATGGCTACACCTTC CASSREGGASYGYTF TRBJ1-2 - - TRBV7-2 15
TGTGCCAGCAGCTTAGAGGCAGGGTTGGCAGATACGCAGTATTTT CASSLEAGLADTQYF TRBJ2-3 - - TRBV11-2 15
TGCGCCAGCAGCTTGCAAGGGGGCCCTTCACCCCTCCACTTT CASSLQGGPSPLHF TRBJ1-6 - TRBD1 TRBV5-1 14
TGTGCTAGCGGGCCCTATAATTCACCCCTCCACTTT CASGPYNSPLHF TRBJ1-6 - - TRBV12-5 12
TGCGCCAGCAGCCGGGACAAGGACACTGAAGCTTTCTTT CASSRDKDTEAFF TRBJ1-1 - - TRBV10-1 13
TGCGCCAGCAGCATTCAAGCGGGAGGTTCGGGAAATGAGCAGTTCTTC CASSIQAGGSGNEQFF TRBJ2-1 - TRBD2 TRBV5-1 16
TGTGCCAGCAGAGGTCCCTACAATGAGCAGTTCTTC CASRGPYNEQFF TRBJ2-1 - - TRBV6-1 12
TGTGCCAGCAGCTCCCTTGCTAGCGGGGAAGAGACCCAGTACTTC CASSSLASGEETQYF TRBJ2-5 - TRBD2 TRBV7-9 15
TGTGCCAGCAGCCCATTCCCGTGGGACACAGATACGCAGTATTTT CASSPFPWDTDTQYF TRBJ2-3 - - TRBV27 15
TGTGCCAGCAGTTTAGGGGGTACAGCTAATGAAAAACTGTTTTTT CASSLGGTANEKLFF TRBJ1-4 - - TRBV6-5 15
TGTGCCAGCACATGGGTGGGGGGCACAGATACGCAGTATTTT CASTWVGGTDTQYF TRBJ2-3 - - TRBV7-3 14
TGTGCCAGCAGCAGAAACAGTTACTCCTACGAGCAGTACTTC CASSRNSYSYEQYF TRBJ2-7 - - TRBV5-6 14
TGTGCCAGTAGTTCTAGCGGGACTCTAGGGATGTTCACAGATACGCAGTATTTT CASSSSGTLGMFTDTQYF TRBJ2-3 - TRBD2 TRBV19 18
TGCGCCAGCACCGACCCAGGAGCTCCGGCTTTCTTT CASTDPGAPAFF TRBJ1-1 - - TRBV5-1 12
TGTGCCAGCAATGATGGCATAAGGAGGCAGCCCCAGCATTTT CASNDGIRRQPQHF TRBJ1-5 - - TRBV2 14
TGCGCCAGCAGCGACGGGACTAGCGGCCCCTACGAGCAGTACTTC CASSDGTSGPYEQYF TRBJ2-7 few TRBD2 TRBV5-1 15
TGTGCCAGCAGTTTGGATCCAGGGCGGAATTCACCCCTCCACTTT CASSLDPGRNSPLHF TRBJ1-6 once - TRBV6-5 15
TGTGCCAGCAGCTCAAGAGGGGGCGTCTCCTACGAGCAGTACTTC CASSSRGGVSYEQYF TRBJ2-7 - TRBD1 TRBV13 15
TGTGCCAGCAGCTTGAGCCAGGGGAGCTATGGCTACACCTTC CASSLSQGSYGYTF TRBJ1-2 once - TRBV7-9 14
TGTGCCAGCAGCTTGGGGGCTAACCAAGAGACCCAGTACTTC CASSLGANQETQYF TRBJ2-5 - - TRBV5-4 14
TGTGCCAGCTGTACGGGGGGAAGGGTCGAAAAACTGTTTTTT CASCTGGRVEKLFF TRBJ1-4 once - TRBV28 14
TGTGCCAGCGGCGGGCGAACCAGGGACGAGCAGTACTTC CASGGRTRDEQYF TRBJ2-7 - - TRBV7-9 13
TGTGCCAGCAGTGACCTGGGGGCTCGGGAAAAACTGTTTTTT CASSDLGAREKLFF TRBJ1-4 - - TRBV25-1 14
TGTGCCAGCAGGCCTGACAGGGGGGCACATCAGCCCCAGCATTTT CASRPDRGAHQPQHF TRBJ1-5 - TRBD1 TRBV6-5 15
TGTGCCAGTAGTATAGACCCCCCGGACAGAACAGATACGCAGTATTTT CASSIDPPDRTDTQYF TRBJ2-3 - - TRBV19 16
TGTGCCAGCAGCCCCGGACAGGGTGGCTATGGCTACACCTTC CASSPGQGGYGYTF TRBJ1-2 - TRBD1 TRBV5-4 14